What follows are 22 T cell receptor beta chains derived from one specimen sequenced in a study of blood T cell repertoires in COVID-19 (TCRdb year 2020). The library was prepared using the immunoSEQ multiplex PCR assay. In its TCRdb copy, this immuneACCESS table keeps in-frame sequences only and misses some clones. Where compared with another copy, unresolved V genes explain less than half of these, and the others have no known cause. Present in this sample are a few hundred thousand clones, 88% of which were seen just once. The ten largest clones capture over 8% of the sample. Sequenced input: peripheral blood. The receptors stem from a man between 18 and 35 years old with active or convalescent COVID-19.

The chain carries TRBV6-5 and TRBJ1-2; tentative D call: TRBD1 (5 bases). In germline, CDR1 is MNHEY, CDR2 SVGAGI. The CDR3 has 14 amino acids. V gave up 5 bases and J gave up 8 bases, with 18 bases separating them. CDR3 nucleotides: TGTGCCAGCAGTCACCGGGACTCAAGGGACGGCTACACCTTC. Translated, it gives CASSHRDSRDGYTF.

The chain combines TRBV13 with TRBJ1-1; a weak D match, TRBD1 (5 bases). This CDR3 is built from 14 residues. Looked up from germline, CDR1 is PRHDT and CDR2 is FYEKMQ (reference sequence). V dropped 5 bases and J dropped 3 bases, with 13 bases sitting between them. The CDR3 DNA follows: TGTGCCAGCAGCATCCAGGGTGGGGACACTGAAGCTTTCTTT. As protein: CASSIQGGDTEAFF.

V and J are TRBV4-1 and TRBJ2-1, with a possible D match to TRBD1 (5 bases). Trimming took off 0 bases at V and 2 bases at J, with 11 bases between the two ends. The germline CDR1 and CDR2 sequences are MGHRA and YSYEKL. The CDR3 spans 16 residues. CDR3 region: CASSQDERGTYNEQFF. As DNA, the CDR3 is TGCGCCAGCAGCCAAGACGAAAGGGGAACCTACAATGAGCAGTTCTTC.

The CDR3 coding sequence is TGTGCCAGCTCGCCAAAACGCCAGGGGAATACCGGGGAGCTGTTTTTT. Amino acids: CASSPKRQGNTGELFF. The gene calls are TRBV18 and TRBJ2-2, with D perhaps matching TRBD1 (6 bases). V was pared by 6 bases and J by 5 bases, with 19 bases between. Germline CDR1 is KGHSH and CDR2 is LQKENI. This CDR3 is 16 amino acids long.

As to this clone: A much larger clone lies one base from this, so it may be a read error. CDR3 in DNA: TGTGCCAGCAGTACCGGGACAGGGGATAATTCACCCCTCCACTTT. It specifies CASSTGTGDNSPLHF. The chain recombines TRBV6-4 with TRBJ1-6, with 10 nucleotides matching TRBD1. The ends lost 5 bases at V and 5 bases at J; junction bases unmatched: 3. The germline V gene has CDR1 MRHNA and CDR2 SNTAGT. This CDR3 is built from 15 residues.

This rearrangement joins TRBV3-1 (or the pseudogene TRBV3-2) to TRBJ1-4; D gene unclear. The V gene lost 0 bases and the J gene lost 8 bases, with 13 bases spanning the gap. This CDR3 is 15 amino acids long. Germline CDR1 LGHDT, CDR2 YNNKEL (reference sequence). In DNA form, the CDR3 reads TGTGCCAGCAGCCAAGAGCACGGGATGGGGGAAAAACTGTTTTTT. Amino acids: CASSQEHGMGEKLFF.

V gene TRBV2 combines with J gene TRBJ2-3; 11 nucleotides align to TRBD1. V lost 7 bases to trimming and J lost 3 bases; unmatched junction nucleotides: 6. CDR3 length equals 15 residues. CDR1 and CDR2 (germline): SNHLY, FYNNEI. DNA of the CDR3: TGTGCCAGCATGGAGGACAGGGGGCTAACAGATACGCAGTATTTT. Encoded protein: CASMEDRGLTDTQYF.

This rearrangement joins TRBV7-2 to TRBJ1-2, with TRBD1 matching 7 bases. The CDR3 runs 15 residues. V lost 3 bases, J lost 4 bases, and 8 bases stayed unmatched. The V gene's germline CDR1 is SGHTA and CDR2 FQGNSA. Written as DNA, the CDR3 is TGTGCCAGCAGCTTCCCCAGGGGGGCTCGCTATGGCTACACCTTC. This encodes CASSFPRGARYGYTF. The full variable domain, completed using reference TRBV7-2 and TRBJ1-2, is GAGVSQSPSNKVTEKGKDVELRCDPISGHTALYWYRQSLGQGLEFLIYFQGNSAPDKSGLPSDRFSAERTGGSVSTLTIQRTQQEDSAVYLCASSFPRGARYGYTFGSGTRLTVV.

This chain uses TRBV11-2 with TRBJ2-2; TRBD2 aligns across 11 bases. The V gene's germline CDR1 is SGHAT and CDR2 FQNNGV. Germline trimming cut 1 base from V and 2 bases from J; bases unmatched to any gene: 9. The CDR3 has 19 amino acids. CDR3: CASSLGLLAGAPNTGELFF. The CDR3 nucleotides read TGTGCCAGCAGCTTAGGCCTACTAGCGGGGGCCCCAAACACCGGGGAGCTGTTTTTT.

The V gene is TRBV5-1, the J gene TRBJ2-7; the match to TRBD1 covers 7 bases. With 1 base clipped from V and 4 bases from J, the junction kept 5 bases outside the gene matches. The germline V gene encodes CDR1 SGHRS and CDR2 YFSETQ. The CDR3 runs 14 residues. This CDR3 is CASSLQTGEYEQYF. Written as DNA, the CDR3 is TGCGCCAGCAGCTTGCAAACAGGGGAGTACGAGCAGTACTTC. The entire variable domain, with the rest obtained from reference TRBV5-1 and TRBJ2-7, is as follows: KAGVTQTPRYLIKTRGQQVTLSCSPISGHRSVSWYQQTPGQGLQFLFEYFSETQRNKGNFPGRFSGRQFSNSRSEMNVSTLELGDSALYLCASSLQTGEYEQYFGPGTRLTVT.

This chain connects TRBV9 to TRBJ2-1; 9 bases fit TRBD2. The V gene's germline CDR1 is SGDLS and CDR2 YYNGEE. The CDR3 is made up of 15 amino acids. V dropped 6 bases and J dropped 0; count of bases not matched to a gene: 4. The CDR3 DNA sequence: TGTGCCAGCAACCTAGCGGGGAGCTCCTACAATGAGCAGTTCTTC. Amino acid sequence: CASNLAGSSYNEQFF.

The chain employs TRBV19 and TRBJ2-7, with D hard to call. The CDR3 totals 12 residues. Trimming stripped 10 bases from V and 2 bases from J, with 12 bases between. Germline CDR1 reads LNHDA; CDR2 reads SQIVND (reference sequence). The CDR3 nucleotides are TGTGCCACCCTAGACCAAACCTACGAGCAGTACTTC. This codes for CATLDQTYEQYF.

V is TRBV19 and J is TRBJ2-3; D might be TRBD1 (5 bases). Germline V CDR1 and CDR2: LNHDA, SQIVND (reference sequence). CDR3 length: 13 amino acids. The V end was cut by 9 bases, the J end by 3 bases, with 13 bases between. For the CDR3, the DNA is TGTGCCAGCCGACCGAAGGGGACAGATACGCAGTATTTT. The encoded protein is CASRPKGTDTQYF.

The chain carries TRBV3-1 (or the pseudogene TRBV3-2) and TRBJ1-1; D is possibly TRBD1 (6 bases). The CDR3 extends over 14 amino acids. CDR1 and CDR2 from the germline V gene are LGHDT and YNNKEL (reference sequence). V lost 0 bases to trimming and J lost 3 bases, with 8 bases between them. CDR3 sequence reads: CASSQDYRDTEAFF. In DNA, the CDR3 is TGTGCCAGCAGCCAAGATTACAGGGACACTGAAGCTTTCTTT.

This clone has a single count. This rearrangement joins TRBV3-1 (or the pseudogene TRBV3-2) to TRBJ1-3, with 7 bases lining up with TRBD1. The CDR3 has 16 amino acids. V lost 4 bases to trimming and J lost 6 bases; unmatched junction nucleotides: 12. Germline V gene sequence: CDR1 LGHDT, CDR2 YNNKEL (reference sequence). CDR3 coding DNA: TGTGCCAGCAGCCCCCTGGCAGGGGGGATAATAAACACCATATATTTT. Amino acid sequence: CASSPLAGGIINTIYF.

V gene TRBV27 combines with J gene TRBJ1-1; the D gene is possibly TRBD1 (6 bases). This CDR3 is 18 amino acids long. Germline lookup yields CDR1 MNHEY and CDR2 SMNVEV (reference sequence). Trimming cost V 0 bases and J 1 base, with 18 bases left between them. In nucleotides, the CDR3 is TGTGCCAGCAGTTTATCGACAGGCCATTTCGGAAAGAACACTGAAGCTTTCTTT. Its protein product is CASSLSTGHFGKNTEAFF.

This clone was counted once. The CDR3 nucleotides read TGTGCCAGCAGGACTACTAGCGGGGGCGCAGATACGCAGTATTTT. The encoded protein is CASRTTSGGADTQYF. The chain couples TRBV6-6 to TRBJ2-3, with 11 bases identical to TRBD2. Germline V gene data show CDR1 as MNHNY and CDR2 as SVGAGI (reference sequence). J gave up 4 bases and V 6 bases, and 6 bases lay outside the gene matches. This CDR3 has 15 amino acids.

The gene calls are TRBV14 and TRBJ2-3, with D unclear. Trimming stripped 4 bases from V and 6 bases from J, with 11 bases between. The length of the CDR3 is 13 residues. Germline V gene sequence: CDR1 SGHDN, CDR2 FVKESK. CDR3 loop: CASSLGLRDTQYF. CDR3 bases: TGTGCCAGCAGCCTTGGGTTGAGGGATACGCAGTATTTT. The full variable domain, rest sourced from reference TRBV14 and TRBJ2-3, is EAGVTQFPSHSVIEKGQTVTLRCDPISGHDNLYWYRRVMGKEIKFLLHFVKESKQDESGMPNNRFLAERTGGTYSTLKVQPAELEDSGVYFCASSLGLRDTQYFGPGTRLTVL.

The chain is built from TRBV6-4 and TRBJ2-1; 14 nucleotides match TRBD2. Unmatched junction bases numbered 2, after V lost 3 bases and J lost 7 bases. The CDR3 is made up of 15 amino acids. Germline lookup yields CDR1 MRHNA and CDR2 SNTAGT. The CDR3, as DNA: TGTGCCAGCAGTGAAGGACTAGCGGGGGGAAATGAGCAGTTCTTC. Residues: CASSEGLAGGNEQFF.

The V gene is TRBV4-1, the J gene TRBJ1-5, with D uncertain. The CDR3 covers 12 residues. The germline V gene encodes CDR1 MGHRA and CDR2 YSYEKL. V gave up 5 bases and J gave up 9 bases, with 11 bases separating them. The DNA of the CDR3 is TGCGCCAGCAGCTCCGCATCGGGGCCCCAGCATTTT. Translated: CASSSASGPQHF.

The DNA for the CDR3 is TGTGCCAGCAGCTTGGCGGGGGGGGTCACCGGGGAGCTGTTTTTT. Amino acid sequence: CASSLAGGVTGELFF. This sequence joins TRBV6-6 and TRBJ2-2, with TRBD2 identical over 9 bases. The length of the CDR3 is 15 residues. With 6 bases clipped from V and 4 bases from J, the junction kept 6 bases outside the gene matches. The germline V gene has CDR1 MNHNY and CDR2 SVGAGI (reference sequence).

The rearrangement links TRBV21-1 to TRBJ2-3; no DNA check was done on the table's D call, TRBD2. TRBV21-1 is reported as a pseudogene. This CDR3 spans 18 amino acids. The CDR3 DNA is TGTGCCAGCAGCAAAAGTAGTATAGCGGGGGCTGACACAGATACGCAGTATTTT. This codes for CASSKSSIAGADTDTQYF.